This T cell receptor (beta chain) was recorded in a study of CD4+ T cells in melanoma. Broader study findings: In melanoma, neoantigen-specific CD4+ T cells reportedly differed in differentiation state. CD8+ T cell, macrophage and B cell function reportedly correlated with neoantigen-specific CD4+ T cells.

CDR3 length equals 14 residues. Germline-derived CDR1 and CDR2 are MNHNS and SASEGT. Trimming shortened V by 2 bases and J by 4 bases, and 9 bases separated the two germline ends. Only in-frame clones appear in the TCRdb table, and some are missing; sequencing was by immunoSEQ multiplex PCR. The data show 20,000 or so clones, approximately 78% seen once. About this clone: What it recognizes is unknown.

The sequence was collected from a human donor with melanoma. The chain combines TRBV6-1 with TRBJ1-3, with D uncertain. The CDR3 DNA follows: TGTGCCAGCAGTGAATCGTGGGTCGGAAACACCATATATTTT. The encoded protein is CASSESWVGNTIYF.